Given below is one T cell receptor (beta chain) in context. What antigen it recognizes has not been identified. No base-level quality is on record; no much larger clone is a single base apart. These data come from a study of blood T cell repertoires in COVID-19 (TCRdb year 2020). Context from the whole study: Collaborator samples came from the United States, Italy and Spain and covered acute and convalescent phases of COVID-19. Deeply sampled blood TCRbeta repertoires from subjects exposed to, actively infected with, or recovered from COVID-19 were included in the dataset. Samples were obtained from the ongoing ImmuneRACE study (first 160 participants) and from about 1,300 subjects provided by 6 global collaborators. The material from the prospective study consisted of cDNA or gDNA derived from T cells, B-cell-depleted T cells, or PBMCs. A de-identified subject ID, COVID-19 status, age in years and sex were almost always included in the sample metadata. The repertoires were released in a freely available public database meant as a resource for research on the immune response to SARS-CoV-2. Where available, HLA class I and class II types were taken from metadata supplied by the sample provider and were not determined by assay-based typing. General study outcomes and caveats: The amount of clinical and demographic metadata varied by source and participant and was provided uncurated.

Enrolling through a virtual design, the prospective study's participants ranged in age from roughly 18 to 90 years and lived across 24 United States geographic areas. In the prospective study, participants were assigned to cohorts based on the clinical history participants reported in a screening survey and a study questionnaire. Recovered participants in ImmuneRACE Cohort 3 were defined as having two consecutive negative NP/OP PCR tests, clearance from a healthcare professional, or resolution of symptoms. Mobile phlebotomists in the prospective study collected whole blood, serum and a nasopharyngeal or oropharyngeal swab from every participant. Prospective study participants could optionally give additional blood draws and questionnaires over an approximately two-month period. Blood samples from the prospective study were shipped frozen or at room temperature prior to DNA extraction. Based on the germline V gene (reference sequence), the CDR1 and CDR2 sequences are MNHEY and SMNVEV. The CDR3 has 14 amino acids, counting the end cysteine and phenylalanine. Only the CDR3 DNA is retained, 42 bases long and in frame from the first base. V and J are trimmed by 5 bases and 6 bases, and the gene matches miss 5 bases of the junction.

The immunoSEQ Assay, a bias-controlled multiplex PCR, was used to amplify TCRbeta CDR3 regions from genomic DNA. Regarding the original processing steps: The number of nucleated cells in each sample was estimated from the amplification of reference gene primers within the assay. Sequence reads were collapsed and filtered to measure the absolute abundance of every unique TCRbeta CDR3 rearrangement. For each sample, productive Simpson clonality was calculated as the square root of Simpson's diversity index over productive rearrangements. This immuneACCESS table, as held by TCRdb, lists in-frame sequences with V and J called but not all clones. Of the missing ones, under half trace to an unresolved V gene in checked studies; the others have no known cause. V and J calls and clone size are those listed in that table; D and trimming were worked out from the DNA. This sample is represented by fewer than 500,000 clones; approximately 89% of them were singletons. Of the sample, approximately 1.2% is held by the ten largest clones.

The sequenced sample consisted of PBMCs or T cells enriched from blood (not recorded which). The V and J segments used are TRBV27 and TRBJ2-2; TRBD1 lines up with 8 middle nucleotides. The origin of this receptor is a man in his thirties or forties who had recovered from COVID-19. The sequenced DNA: TGTGCCAGCAGTGTTATGGACAGGGCCGGGGAGCTGTTTTTT. It is translated as CASSVMDRAGELFF.